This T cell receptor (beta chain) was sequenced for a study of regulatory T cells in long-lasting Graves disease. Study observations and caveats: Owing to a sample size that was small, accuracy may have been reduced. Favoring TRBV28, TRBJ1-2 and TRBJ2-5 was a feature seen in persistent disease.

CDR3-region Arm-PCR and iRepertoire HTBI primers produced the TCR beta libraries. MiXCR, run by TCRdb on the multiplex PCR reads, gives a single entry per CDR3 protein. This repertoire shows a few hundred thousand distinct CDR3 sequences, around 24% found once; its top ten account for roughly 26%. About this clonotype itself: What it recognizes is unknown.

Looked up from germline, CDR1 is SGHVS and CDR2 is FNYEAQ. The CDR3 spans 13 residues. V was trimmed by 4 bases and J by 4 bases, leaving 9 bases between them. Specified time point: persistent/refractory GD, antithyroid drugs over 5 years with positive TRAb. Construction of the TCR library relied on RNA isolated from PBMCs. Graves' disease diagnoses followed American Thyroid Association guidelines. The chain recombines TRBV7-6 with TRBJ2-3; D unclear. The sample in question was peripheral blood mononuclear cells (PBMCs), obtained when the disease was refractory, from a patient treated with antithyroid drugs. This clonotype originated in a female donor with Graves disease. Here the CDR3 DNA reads TGTGCCAGCAGCTCCGCGCCAGCAGATACGCAGTATTTT. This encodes CASSSAPADTQYF.